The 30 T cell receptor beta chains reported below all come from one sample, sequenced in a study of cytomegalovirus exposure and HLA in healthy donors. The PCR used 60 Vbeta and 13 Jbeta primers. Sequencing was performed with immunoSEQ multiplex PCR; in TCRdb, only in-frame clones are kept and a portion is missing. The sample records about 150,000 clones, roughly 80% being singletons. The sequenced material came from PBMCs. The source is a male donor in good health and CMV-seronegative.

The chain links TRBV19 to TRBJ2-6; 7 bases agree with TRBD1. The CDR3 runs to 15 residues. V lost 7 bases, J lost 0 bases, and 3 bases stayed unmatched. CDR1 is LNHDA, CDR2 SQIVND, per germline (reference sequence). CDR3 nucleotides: TGTGCCAGTACCGACAGGGTCTCTGGGGCCAACGTCCTGACTTTC. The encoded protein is CASTDRVSGANVLTF.

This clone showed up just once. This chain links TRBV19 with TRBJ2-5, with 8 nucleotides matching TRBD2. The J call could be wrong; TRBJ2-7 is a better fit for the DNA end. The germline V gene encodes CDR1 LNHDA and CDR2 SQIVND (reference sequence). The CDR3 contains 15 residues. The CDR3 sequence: CASSTSGESSYEQYF. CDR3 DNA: TGTGCCAGTAGCACTAGCGGAGAGAGCTCCTACGAGCAGTACTTC.

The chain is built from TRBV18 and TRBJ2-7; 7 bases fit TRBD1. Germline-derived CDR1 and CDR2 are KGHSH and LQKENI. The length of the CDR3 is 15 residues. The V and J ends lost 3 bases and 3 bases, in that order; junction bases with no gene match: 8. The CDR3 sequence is CASSPQGQPYYEQYF. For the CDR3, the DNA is TGTGCCAGCTCACCGCAGGGACAGCCCTACTACGAGCAGTACTTC.

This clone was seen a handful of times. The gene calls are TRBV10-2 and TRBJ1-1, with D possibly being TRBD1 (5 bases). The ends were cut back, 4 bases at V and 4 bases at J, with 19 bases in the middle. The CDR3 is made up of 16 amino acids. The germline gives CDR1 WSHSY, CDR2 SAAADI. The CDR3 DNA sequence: TGCGCCAGCAGTGCTGGCCAGATCATTAGGGGCACTGAAGCTTTCTTT. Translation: CASSAGQIIRGTEAFF.

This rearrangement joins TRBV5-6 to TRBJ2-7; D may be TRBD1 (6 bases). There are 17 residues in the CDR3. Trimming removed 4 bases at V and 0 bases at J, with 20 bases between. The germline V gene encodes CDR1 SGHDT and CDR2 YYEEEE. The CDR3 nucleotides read TGTGCCAGCAGCCCCGGTCTCGCAGGGGCGAGCTCCTACGAGCAGTACTTC. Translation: CASSPGLAGASSYEQYF. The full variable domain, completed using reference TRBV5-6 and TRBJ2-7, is DAGVTQSPTHLIKTRGQQVTLRCSPKSGHDTVSWYQQALGQGPQFIFQYYEEEERQRGNFPDRFSGHQFPNYSSELNVNALLLGDSALYLCASSPGLAGASSYEQYFGPGTRLTVT.

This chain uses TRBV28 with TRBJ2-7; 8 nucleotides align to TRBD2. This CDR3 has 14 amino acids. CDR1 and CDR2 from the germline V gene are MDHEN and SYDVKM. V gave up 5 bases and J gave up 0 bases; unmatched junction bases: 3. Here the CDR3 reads CASSIAGTSYEQYF. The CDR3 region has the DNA TGTGCCAGCAGTATAGCGGGAACCTCCTACGAGCAGTACTTC.

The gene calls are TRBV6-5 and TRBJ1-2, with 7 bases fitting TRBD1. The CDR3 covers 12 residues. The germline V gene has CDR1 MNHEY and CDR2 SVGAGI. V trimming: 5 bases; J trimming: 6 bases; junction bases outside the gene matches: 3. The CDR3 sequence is CASSVGQHGYTF. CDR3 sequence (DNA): TGTGCCAGCAGTGTGGGACAGCATGGCTACACCTTC.

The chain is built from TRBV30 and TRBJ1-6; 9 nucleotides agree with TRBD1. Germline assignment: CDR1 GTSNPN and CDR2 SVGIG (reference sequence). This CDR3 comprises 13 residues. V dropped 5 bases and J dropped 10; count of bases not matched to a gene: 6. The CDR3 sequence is CAWEQGARSPLHF. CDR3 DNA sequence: TGTGCCTGGGAACAGGGGGCGCGGTCACCCCTCCACTTT.

CDR3 DNA: TGTGCCTGGAGTGTGCAGGGCGAAGAGACCCAGTACTTC. This gives the protein CAWSVQGEETQYF. The gene calls are TRBV30 and TRBJ2-5; D perhaps matches TRBD1 (5 bases). The V end lost 0 bases, the J end lost 3 bases, and 8 bases lay between the germline ends. From germline, CDR1 is GTSNPN and CDR2 SVGIG (reference sequence). This CDR3 is 13 amino acids long. The whole variable domain, remainder taken from reference TRBV30 and TRBJ2-5, is SQTIHQWPATLVQPVGSPLSLECTVEGTSNPNLYWYRQAAGRGLQLLFYSVGIGQISSEVPQNLSASRPQDRQFILSSKKLLLSDSGFYLCAWSVQGEETQYFGPGTRLLVL.

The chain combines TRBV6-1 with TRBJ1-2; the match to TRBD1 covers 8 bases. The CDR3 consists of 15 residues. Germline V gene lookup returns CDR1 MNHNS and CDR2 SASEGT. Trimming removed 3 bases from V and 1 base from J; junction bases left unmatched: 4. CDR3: CASSDGQGFNYGYTF. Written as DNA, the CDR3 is TGTGCCAGCAGTGACGGACAGGGTTTTAACTATGGCTACACCTTC.

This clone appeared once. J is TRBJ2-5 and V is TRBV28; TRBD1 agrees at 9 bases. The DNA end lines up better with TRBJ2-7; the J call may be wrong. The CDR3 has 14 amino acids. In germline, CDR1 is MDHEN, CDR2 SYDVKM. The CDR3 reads CASSPTGQGHEQYF. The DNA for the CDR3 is TGTGCCAGCAGTCCAACGGGACAGGGCCACGAGCAGTACTTC.

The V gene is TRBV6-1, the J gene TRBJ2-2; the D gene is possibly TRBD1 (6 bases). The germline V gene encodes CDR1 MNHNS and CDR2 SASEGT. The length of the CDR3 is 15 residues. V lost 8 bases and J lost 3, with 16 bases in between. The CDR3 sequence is CASQLSGADTGELFF. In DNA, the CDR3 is TGTGCCAGCCAGTTATCAGGGGCGGACACCGGGGAGCTGTTTTTT.

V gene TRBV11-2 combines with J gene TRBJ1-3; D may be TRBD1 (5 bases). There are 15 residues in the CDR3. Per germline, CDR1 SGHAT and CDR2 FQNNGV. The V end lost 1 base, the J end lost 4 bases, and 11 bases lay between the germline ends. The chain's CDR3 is CASSLGQTVGNTIYF. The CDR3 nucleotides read TGTGCCAGCAGCTTAGGGCAGACAGTAGGAAACACCATATATTTT. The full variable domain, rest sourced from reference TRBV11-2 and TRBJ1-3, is EAGVAQSPRYKIIEKRQSVAFWCNPISGHATLYWYQQILGQGPKLLIQFQNNGVVDDSQLPKDRFSAERLKGVDSTLKIQPAKLEDSAVYLCASSLGQTVGNTIYFGEGSWLTVV.

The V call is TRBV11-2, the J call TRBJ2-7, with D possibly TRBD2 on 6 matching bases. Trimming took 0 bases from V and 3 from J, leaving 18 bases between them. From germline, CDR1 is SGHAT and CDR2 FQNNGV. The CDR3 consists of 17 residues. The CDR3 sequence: CASSLDKTSLISYEQYF. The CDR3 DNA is TGTGCCAGCAGCTTAGATAAGACTAGTCTAATCAGCTACGAGCAGTACTTC.

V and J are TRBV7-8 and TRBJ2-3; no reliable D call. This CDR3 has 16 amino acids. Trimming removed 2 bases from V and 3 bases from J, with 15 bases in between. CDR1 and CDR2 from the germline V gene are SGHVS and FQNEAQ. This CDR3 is CASSLWPRGLTDTQYF. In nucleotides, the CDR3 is TGTGCCAGCAGCTTATGGCCCCGAGGTCTGACAGATACGCAGTATTTT. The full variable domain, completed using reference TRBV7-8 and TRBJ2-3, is GAGVSQSPRYKVAKRGQDVALRCDPISGHVSLFWYQQALGQGPEFLTYFQNEAQLDKSGLPSDRFFAERPEGSVSTLKIQRTQQEDSAVYLCASSLWPRGLTDTQYFGPGTRLTVL.

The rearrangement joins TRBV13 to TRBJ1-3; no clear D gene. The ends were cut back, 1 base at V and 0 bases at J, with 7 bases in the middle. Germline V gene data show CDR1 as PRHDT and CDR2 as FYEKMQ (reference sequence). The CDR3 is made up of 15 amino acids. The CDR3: CASSLELLSGNTIYF. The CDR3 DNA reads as TGTGCCAGCAGCTTAGAACTCCTCTCTGGAAACACCATATATTTT. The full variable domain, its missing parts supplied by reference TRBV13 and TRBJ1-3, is AAGVIQSPRHLIKEKRETATLKCYPIPRHDTVYWYQQGPGQDPQFLISFYEKMQSDKGSIPDRFSAQQFSDYHSELNMSSLELGDSALYFCASSLELLSGNTIYFGEGSWLTVV.

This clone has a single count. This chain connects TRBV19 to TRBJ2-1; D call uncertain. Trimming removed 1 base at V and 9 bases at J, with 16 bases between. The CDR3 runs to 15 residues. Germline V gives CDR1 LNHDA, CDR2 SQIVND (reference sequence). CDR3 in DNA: TGTGCCAGTAGTATAGGCGGAGCGTTCGTGACTGAGCAGTTCTTC. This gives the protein CASSIGGAFVTEQFF.

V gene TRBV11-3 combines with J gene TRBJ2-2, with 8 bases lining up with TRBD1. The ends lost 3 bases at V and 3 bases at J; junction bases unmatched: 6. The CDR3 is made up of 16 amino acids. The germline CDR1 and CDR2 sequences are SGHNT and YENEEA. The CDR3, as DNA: TGTGCCAGCAGCTTGGGGGACAGGCTCGACACCGGGGAGCTGTTTTTT. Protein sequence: CASSLGDRLDTGELFF. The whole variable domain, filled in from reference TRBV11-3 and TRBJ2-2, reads EAGVVQSPRYKIIEKKQPVAFWCNPISGHNTLYWYLQNLGQGPELLIRYENEEAVDDSQLPKDRFSAERLKGVDSTLKIQPAELGDSAVYLCASSLGDRLDTGELFFGEGSRLTVL.

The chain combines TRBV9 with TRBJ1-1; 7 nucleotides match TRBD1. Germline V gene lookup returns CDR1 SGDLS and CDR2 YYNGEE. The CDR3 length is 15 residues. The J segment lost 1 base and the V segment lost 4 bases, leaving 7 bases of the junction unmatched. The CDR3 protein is CASSIRGNRNTEAFF. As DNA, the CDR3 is TGTGCCAGCAGCATCAGGGGGAATCGGAACACTGAAGCTTTCTTT. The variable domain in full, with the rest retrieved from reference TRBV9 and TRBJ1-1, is DSGVTQTPKHLITATGQRVTLRCSPRSGDLSVYWYQQSLDQGLQFLIQYYNGEERAKGNILERFSAQQFPDLHSELNLSSLELGDSALYFCASSIRGNRNTEAFFGQGTRLTVV.

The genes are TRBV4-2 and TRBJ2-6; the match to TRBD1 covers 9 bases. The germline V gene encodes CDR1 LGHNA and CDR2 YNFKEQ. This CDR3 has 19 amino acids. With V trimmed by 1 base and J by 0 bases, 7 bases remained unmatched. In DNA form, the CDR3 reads TGTGCCAGCAGCCAAGCGGGACAGGGATTTTACTCTGGGGCCAACGTCCTGACTTTC. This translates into CASSQAGQGFYSGANVLTF.

This CDR3 reads CASSLVASSSGNEQFF. Written as DNA, the CDR3 is TGTGCCAGCAGCTTAGTGGCTTCGAGCTCAGGGAATGAGCAGTTCTTC. This rearrangement joins TRBV7-6 to TRBJ2-1, with D possibly being TRBD1 (5 bases). The length of the CDR3 is 16 residues. The germline CDR1 and CDR2 sequences are SGHVS and FNYEAQ. V dropped 1 base and J dropped 7 bases, with 17 bases sitting between them.

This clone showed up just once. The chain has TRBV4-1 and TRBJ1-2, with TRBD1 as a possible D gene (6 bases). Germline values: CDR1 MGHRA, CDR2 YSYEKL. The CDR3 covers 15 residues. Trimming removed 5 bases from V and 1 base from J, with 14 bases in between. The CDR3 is CASSSTPGVNYGYTF. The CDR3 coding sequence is TGCGCCAGCAGCTCGACCCCAGGGGTTAACTATGGCTACACCTTC.

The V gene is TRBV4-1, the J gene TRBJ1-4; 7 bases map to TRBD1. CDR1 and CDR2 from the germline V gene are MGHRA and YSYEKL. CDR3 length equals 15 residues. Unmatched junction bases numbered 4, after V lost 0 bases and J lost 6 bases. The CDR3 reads CASSQEWDSDEKLFF. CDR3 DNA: TGCGCCAGCAGCCAAGAGTGGGACAGTGATGAAAAACTGTTTTTT.

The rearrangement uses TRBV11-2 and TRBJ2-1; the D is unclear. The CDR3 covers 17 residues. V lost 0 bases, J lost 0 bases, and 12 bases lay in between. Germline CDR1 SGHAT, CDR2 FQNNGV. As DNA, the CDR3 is TGTGCCAGCAGCTTAGATCCACTATGTTGCTCCTACAATGAGCAGTTCTTC. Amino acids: CASSLDPLCCSYNEQFF.

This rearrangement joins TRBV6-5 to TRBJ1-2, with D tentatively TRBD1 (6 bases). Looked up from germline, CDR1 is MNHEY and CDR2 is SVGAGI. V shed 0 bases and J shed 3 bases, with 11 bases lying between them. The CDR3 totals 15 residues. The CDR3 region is CASSYSKQGDYGYTF. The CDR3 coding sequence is TGTGCCAGCAGTTACTCGAAACAGGGTGACTATGGCTACACCTTC.

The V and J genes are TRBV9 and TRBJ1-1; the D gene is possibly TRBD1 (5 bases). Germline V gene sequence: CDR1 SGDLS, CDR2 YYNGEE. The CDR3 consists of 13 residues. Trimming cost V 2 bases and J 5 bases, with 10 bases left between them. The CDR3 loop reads CASSVGGMTEAFF. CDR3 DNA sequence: TGTGCCAGCAGCGTGGGGGGGATGACTGAAGCTTTCTTT.

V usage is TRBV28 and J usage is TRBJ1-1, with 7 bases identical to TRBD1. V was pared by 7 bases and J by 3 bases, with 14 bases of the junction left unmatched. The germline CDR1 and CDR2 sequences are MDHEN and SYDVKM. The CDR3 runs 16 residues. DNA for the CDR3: TGTGCCAGCATTGATCTTCCAGGGGGGTTGGACACTGAAGCTTTCTTT. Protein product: CASIDLPGGLDTEAFF.

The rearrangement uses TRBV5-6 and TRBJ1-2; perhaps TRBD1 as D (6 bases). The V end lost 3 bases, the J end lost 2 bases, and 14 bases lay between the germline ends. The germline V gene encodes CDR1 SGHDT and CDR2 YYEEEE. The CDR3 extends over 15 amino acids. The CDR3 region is CASSSAPQGNYGYTF. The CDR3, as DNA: TGTGCCAGCAGCTCTGCCCCACAGGGAAACTATGGCTACACCTTC. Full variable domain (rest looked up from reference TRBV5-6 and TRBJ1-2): DAGVTQSPTHLIKTRGQQVTLRCSPKSGHDTVSWYQQALGQGPQFIFQYYEEEERQRGNFPDRFSGHQFPNYSSELNVNALLLGDSALYLCASSSAPQGNYGYTFGSGTRLTVV.

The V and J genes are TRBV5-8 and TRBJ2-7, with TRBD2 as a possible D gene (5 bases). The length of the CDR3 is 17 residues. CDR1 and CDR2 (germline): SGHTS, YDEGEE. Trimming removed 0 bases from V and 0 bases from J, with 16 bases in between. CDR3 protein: CASSLARTFRSSYEQYF. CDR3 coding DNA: TGTGCCAGCAGCTTGGCGCGGACTTTCAGGAGCTCCTACGAGCAGTACTTC.

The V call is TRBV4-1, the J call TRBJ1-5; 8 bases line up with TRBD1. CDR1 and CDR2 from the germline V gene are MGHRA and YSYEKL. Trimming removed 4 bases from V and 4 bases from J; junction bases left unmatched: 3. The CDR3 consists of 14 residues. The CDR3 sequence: CASSRQGRNQPQHF. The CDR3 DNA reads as TGCGCCAGCAGCCGACAGGGGAGAAATCAGCCCCAGCATTTT.